The T cell receptor (beta chain) described here comes from a study of regulatory T cells in long-lasting Graves disease. Study summary: In persistent Graves' disease, antithyroid drugs had been taken for over 5 years and TSH receptor antibodies stayed positive.

General observations from the study: Favored gene segments in persistent disease were TRBV28, TRBJ1-2 and TRBJ2-5.

This clonotype was seen a few times. Its antigen is unidentified. Trimming took off 2 bases at V and 2 bases at J, with 12 bases between the two ends. Germline CDR1 SEHNR, CDR2 FQNEAQ (reference sequence). The CDR3 contains 15 residues. Researchers made TCR beta libraries by using iRepertoire HTBI primers and running Arm-PCR on CDR3 regions. TCRdb independently ran MiXCR on the multiplex PCR reads; one entry per CDR3 protein. The sample consists of some 430,000 distinct CDR3 sequences, under 25% of them appearing once. Time point meaning: persistent/refractory GD, antithyroid drugs over 5 years with positive TRAb. PBMCs provided the RNA from which the TCR library was made.

Sequenced here: peripheral blood mononuclear cells (PBMCs), sampled when the disease was refractory, from a patient treated with antithyroid drugs. The receptor was derived from a female donor with Graves disease. V gene TRBV7-9 combines with J gene TRBJ2-5; TRBD1 is a possible D gene (6 bases). The CDR3 nucleotides read TGTGCCAGCAGCTTACCCGGGACAACGCAAGAGACCCAGTACTTC. Translated, it gives CASSLPGTTQETQYF.